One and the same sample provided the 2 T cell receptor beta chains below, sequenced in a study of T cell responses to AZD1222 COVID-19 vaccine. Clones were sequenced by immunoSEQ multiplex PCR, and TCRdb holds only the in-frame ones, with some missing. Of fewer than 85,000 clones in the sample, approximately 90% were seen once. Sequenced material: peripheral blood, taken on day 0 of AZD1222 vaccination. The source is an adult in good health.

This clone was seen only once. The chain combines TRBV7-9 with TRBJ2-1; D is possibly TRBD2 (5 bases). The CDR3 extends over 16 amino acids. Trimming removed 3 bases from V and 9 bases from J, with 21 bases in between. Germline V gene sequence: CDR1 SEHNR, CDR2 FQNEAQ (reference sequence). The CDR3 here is CASSFPLIEGGGEQFF. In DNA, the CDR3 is TGTGCCAGCAGCTTCCCGCTTATTGAGGGCGGAGGTGAGCAGTTCTTC.

CDR3 bases: TGTGCCAGCGAAAACAGTGACAATCAGCCCCAGCATTTT. As protein: CASENSDNQPQHF. This sequence joins TRBV6-5 and TRBJ1-5; no firm D call. This CDR3 region has 13 residues. V gave up 8 bases and J gave up 3 bases, with 11 bases separating them. CDR1 MNHEY and CDR2 SVGAGI come from the germline V gene.